This TCR beta chain was found in a study of blood T cells in healthy people across ages. Whole-study results and caveats: It was held that the diversity estimates obtained from one million T cells were underestimates.

It was with a sample-barcoded 5' primer and a J-beta primer mix that a second PCR of roughly 7 to 12 cycles was run. Each CDR3 protein is one row after TCRdb ran MiXCR on the 5' RACE reads. The table has approximately 800,000 distinct CDR3 sequences, roughly 56% seen once. Germline loops: CDR1 MNHEY, CDR2 SMNVEV (reference sequence). V was shortened by 3 bases and J by 1 base, with 17 bases between the two germline ends. The CDR3 has 17 residues. This clonotype has a handful of counts. Its specificity is unknown. This chain connects TRBV27 to TRBJ2-3; D uncertain. The specimen was blood. The source of this sequence is a man aged 40-55 years in good health. The CDR3 DNA sequence: TGTGCCAGCAGTTTCGCCCCCCGACCCCAAGGCACAGATACGCAGTATTTT. Its translation is CASSFAPRPQGTDTQYF.